The 3 T cell receptor beta chains presented below share a single source sample, sequenced in a study of blood T cell repertoires in COVID-19 (TCRdb year 2020). Library method: the immunoSEQ multiplex PCR assay. TCRdb re-hosts the immuneACCESS table, in-frame sequences only. Its copies lack some clones; in the studies checked, an unresolved V gene accounts for under half of them, and the cause for the rest is not known. The sample records 150,000 to 200,000 clones, around 80% of which are singletons. The top ten constitute 2.8% of the sample. The specimen sequenced was peripheral blood. These TCRs come from a woman aged 80 or older with active or convalescent COVID-19.

The rearrangement uses TRBV28 and TRBJ1-1; the D is unclear. The CDR3 covers 13 residues. V was trimmed by 8 bases and J by 5 bases, leaving 15 bases between them. Germline-derived CDR1 and CDR2 are MDHEN and SYDVKM. For the CDR3, the DNA is TGTGCCAGCCCAAGGGCCGAGGGAACTGAAGCTTTCTTT. It specifies CASPRAEGTEAFF. The whole variable domain, filled in from reference TRBV28 and TRBJ1-1, reads DVKVTQSSRYLVKRTGEKVFLECVQDMDHENMFWYRQDPGLGLRLIYFSYDVKMKEKGDIPEGYSVSREKKERFSLILESASTNQTSMYLCASPRAEGTEAFFGQGTRLTVV.

This clone was detected many times. The chain recombines TRBV5-5 with TRBJ2-7; D is perhaps TRBD2 (5 bases). Germline V gives CDR1 SGHKS, CDR2 YYEKEE (reference sequence). The CDR3 sequence is 14 residues long. Trimming cost V 0 bases and J 0 bases, with 7 bases left between them. The CDR3 sequence: CASSLAGNSYEQYF. CDR3 nucleotide sequence: TGTGCCAGCAGCTTGGCCGGGAACTCCTACGAGCAGTACTTC.

The V and J genes are TRBV5-1 and TRBJ2-3; weak D call: TRBD1 (5 bases). Germline V lookup: CDR1 SGHRS, CDR2 YFSETQ. The ends were cut back, 4 bases at V and 0 bases at J, with 18 bases in the middle. CDR3 length: 17 residues. The CDR3 DNA sequence: TGCGCCAGCAGCGTACCATCACAGGCGGCTAGCACAGATACGCAGTATTTT. Amino acids: CASSVPSQAASTDTQYF.